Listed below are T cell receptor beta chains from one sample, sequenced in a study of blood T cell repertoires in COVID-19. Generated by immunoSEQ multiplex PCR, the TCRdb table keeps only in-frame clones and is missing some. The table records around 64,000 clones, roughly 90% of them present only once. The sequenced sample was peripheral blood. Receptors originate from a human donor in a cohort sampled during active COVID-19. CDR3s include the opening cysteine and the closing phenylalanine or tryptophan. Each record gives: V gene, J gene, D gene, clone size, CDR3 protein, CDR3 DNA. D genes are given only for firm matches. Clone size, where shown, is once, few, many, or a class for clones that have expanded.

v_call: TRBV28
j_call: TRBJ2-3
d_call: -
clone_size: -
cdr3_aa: CASMETVSTDTQYF
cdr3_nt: TGTGCCAGCATGGAGACGGTTAGCACAGATACGCAGTATTTT

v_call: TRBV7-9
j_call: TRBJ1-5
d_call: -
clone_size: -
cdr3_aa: CASSLKGDQPQHF
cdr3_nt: TGTGCCAGCAGCTTAAAAGGGGATCAGCCCCAGCATTTT

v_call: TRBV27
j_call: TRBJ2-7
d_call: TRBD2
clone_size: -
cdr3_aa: CASSLEAGGSSYEQYF
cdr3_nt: TGTGCCAGCAGTTTAGAAGCGGGAGGGAGCTCCTACGAGCAGTACTTC

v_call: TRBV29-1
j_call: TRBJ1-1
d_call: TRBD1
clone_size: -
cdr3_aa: CSVERTGQKNTEAFF
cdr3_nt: TGCAGCGTTGAAAGGACGGGACAGAAGAACACTGAAGCTTTCTTT

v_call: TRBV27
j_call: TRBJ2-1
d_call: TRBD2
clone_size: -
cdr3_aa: CASSYRGFTSGRGNEQFF
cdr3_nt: TGTGCCAGCAGTTACAGGGGGTTTACTAGCGGGAGGGGTAATGAGCAGTTCTTC

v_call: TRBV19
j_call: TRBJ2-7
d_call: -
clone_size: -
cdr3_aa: CASSTGLTYEQYF
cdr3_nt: TGTGCCAGTAGTACTGGACTTACCTACGAGCAGTACTTC

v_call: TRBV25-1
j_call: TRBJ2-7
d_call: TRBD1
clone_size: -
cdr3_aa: CASSELGGQGGYEQYF
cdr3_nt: TGTGCCAGCAGTGAATTAGGCGGACAGGGTGGTTACGAGCAGTACTTC

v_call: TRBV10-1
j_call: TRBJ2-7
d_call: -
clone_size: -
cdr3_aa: CASTSPLEPSGAGADEQYF
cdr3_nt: TGCGCCAGCACCTCACCACTAGAACCCTCGGGGGCGGGAGCCGACGAGCAGTACTTC

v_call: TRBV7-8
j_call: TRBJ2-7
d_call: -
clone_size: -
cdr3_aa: CASSRRTWDYEQYF
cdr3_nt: TGTGCCAGCAGCCGGCGGACATGGGACTACGAGCAGTACTTC

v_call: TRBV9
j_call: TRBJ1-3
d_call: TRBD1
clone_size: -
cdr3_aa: CASSVALDTGTGGLLSGNTIYF
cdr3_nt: TGTGCCAGCAGCGTAGCTCTGGATACGGGGACAGGGGGCCTCCTCTCTGGAAACACCATATATTTT

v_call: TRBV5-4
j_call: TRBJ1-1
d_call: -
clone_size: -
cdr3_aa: CASKEANTEAFF
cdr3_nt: TGTGCCAGCAAGGAGGCAAACACTGAAGCTTTCTTT

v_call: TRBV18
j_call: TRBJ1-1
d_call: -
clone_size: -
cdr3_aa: CASSEYRAEAFF
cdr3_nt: TGTGCCAGCTCCGAATATCGCGCTGAAGCTTTCTTT

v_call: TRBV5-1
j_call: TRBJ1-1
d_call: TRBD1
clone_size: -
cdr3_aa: CASSLDRENTEAFF
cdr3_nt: TGCGCCAGCTCGCTAGACAGGGAGAACACTGAAGCTTTCTTT

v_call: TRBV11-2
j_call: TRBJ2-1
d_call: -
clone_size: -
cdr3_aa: CASSLLGGSSYNEQFF
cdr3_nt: TGTGCCAGCAGCTTATTAGGGGGAAGCTCCTACAATGAGCAGTTCTTC

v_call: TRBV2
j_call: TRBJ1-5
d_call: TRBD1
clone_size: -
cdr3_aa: CASSGTGGLFQPQHF
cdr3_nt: TGTGCCAGCAGCGGTACAGGGGGACTCTTTCAGCCCCAGCATTTT

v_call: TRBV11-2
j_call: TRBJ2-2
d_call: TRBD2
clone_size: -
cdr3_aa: CASSPLTSGISGELFF
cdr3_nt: TGTGCCAGCAGCCCCCTCACTAGCGGGATATCCGGGGAGCTGTTTTTT

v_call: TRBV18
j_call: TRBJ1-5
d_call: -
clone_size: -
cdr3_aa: CASSPTRTAGFHQPQHF
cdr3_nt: TGTGCCAGCTCACCGACTCGGACAGCCGGTTTCCATCAGCCCCAGCATTTT

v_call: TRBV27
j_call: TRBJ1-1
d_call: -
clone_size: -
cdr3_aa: CASSLRSGEAFF
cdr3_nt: TGTGCCAGCAGTTTAAGGTCAGGTGAAGCTTTCTTT

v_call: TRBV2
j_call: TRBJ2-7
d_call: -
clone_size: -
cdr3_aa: CASSESPSYEQYF
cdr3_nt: TGTGCCAGCAGTGAATCCCCCTCGTACGAGCAGTACTTC

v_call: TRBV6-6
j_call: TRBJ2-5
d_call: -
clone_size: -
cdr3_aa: CASSQAGQETQYF
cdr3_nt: TGTGCCAGCAGTCAAGCGGGCCAAGAGACCCAGTACTTC

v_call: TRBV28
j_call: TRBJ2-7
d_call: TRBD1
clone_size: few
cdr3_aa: CASRRTGLEQYF
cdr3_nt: TGTGCCAGCAGGCGGACAGGACTTGAGCAGTACTTC

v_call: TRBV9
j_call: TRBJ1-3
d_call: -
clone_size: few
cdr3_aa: CASSLHPGRGNTIYF
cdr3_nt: TGTGCCAGCAGCCTACATCCGGGGAGGGGAAACACCATATATTTT

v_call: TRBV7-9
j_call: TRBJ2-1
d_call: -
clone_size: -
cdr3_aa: CASSLIRTTNNEQFF
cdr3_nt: TGTGCCAGCAGCTTAATCCGGACTACTAACAATGAGCAGTTCTTC

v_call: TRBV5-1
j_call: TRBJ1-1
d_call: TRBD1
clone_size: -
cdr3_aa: CASKVQGDSDTEAFF
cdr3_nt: TGCGCCAGCAAGGTACAGGGGGACTCGGACACTGAAGCTTTCTTT

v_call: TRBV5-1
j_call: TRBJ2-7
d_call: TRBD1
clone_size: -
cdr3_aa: CASSFGALGQGYPEQYF
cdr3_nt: TGCGCCAGCAGCTTTGGGGCGCTGGGACAGGGGTATCCCGAGCAGTACTTC

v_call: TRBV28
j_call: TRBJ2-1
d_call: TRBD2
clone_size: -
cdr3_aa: CASRLAGGSRNEQFF
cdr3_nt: TGTGCCAGCAGATTAGCGGGAGGATCGCGAAATGAGCAGTTCTTC

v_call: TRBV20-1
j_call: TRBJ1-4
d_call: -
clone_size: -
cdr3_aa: CSASYLGATNEKLFF
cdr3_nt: TGCAGTGCTAGTTATTTAGGGGCAACTAATGAAAAACTGTTTTTT

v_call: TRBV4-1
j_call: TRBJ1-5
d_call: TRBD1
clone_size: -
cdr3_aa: CASSQEGQGLDQPQHF
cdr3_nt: TGCGCCAGCAGCCAAGAAGGACAGGGTCTTGATCAGCCCCAGCATTTT

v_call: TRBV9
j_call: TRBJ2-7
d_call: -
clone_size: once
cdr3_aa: CASSVQGWGEQYF
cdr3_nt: TGTGCCAGCAGCGTCCAGGGCTGGGGCGAGCAGTACTTC

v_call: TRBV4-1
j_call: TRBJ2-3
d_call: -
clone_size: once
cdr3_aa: CASSQQLTRQNTDTQYF
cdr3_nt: TGCGCCAGCAGCCAACAATTGACACGCCAAAACACAGATACGCAGTATTTT

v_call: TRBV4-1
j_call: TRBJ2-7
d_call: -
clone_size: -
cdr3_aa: CASSRQISSYEQYF
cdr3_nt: TGCGCCAGCAGTCGTCAGATTTCCTCCTACGAGCAGTACTTC

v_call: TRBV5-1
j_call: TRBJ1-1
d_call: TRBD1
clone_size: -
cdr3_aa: CASSPGSGGEAFF
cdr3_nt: TGCGCCAGCAGCCCCGGCTCAGGGGGGGAAGCTTTCTTT

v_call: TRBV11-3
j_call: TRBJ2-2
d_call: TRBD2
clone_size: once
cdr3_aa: CASSYTAGGPTGELFF
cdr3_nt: TGTGCCAGCAGCTACACAGCGGGAGGGCCTACCGGGGAGCTGTTTTTT

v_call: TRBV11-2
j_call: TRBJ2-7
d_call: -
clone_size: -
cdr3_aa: CASSLAGYEQYF
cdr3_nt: TGTGCCAGCAGCTTAGCCGGGTACGAGCAGTACTTC

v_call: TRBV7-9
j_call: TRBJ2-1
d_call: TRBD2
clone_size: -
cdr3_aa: CASSSPRSLAGDNEQFF
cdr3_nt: TGTGCCAGCAGCTCCCCGCGGTCGCTAGCGGGTGACAATGAGCAGTTCTTC

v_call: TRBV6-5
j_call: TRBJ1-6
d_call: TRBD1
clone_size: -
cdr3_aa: CASSTGVGSPLHF
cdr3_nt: TGTGCCAGTTCGACAGGGGTGGGTTCACCCCTCCACTTT

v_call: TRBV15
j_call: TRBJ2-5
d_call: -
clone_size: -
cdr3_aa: CATRDLGQETQYF
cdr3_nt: TGTGCCACCAGAGACTTAGGTCAAGAGACCCAGTACTTC

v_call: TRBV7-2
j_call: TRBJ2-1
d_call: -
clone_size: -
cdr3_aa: CASSPLGLPEGEQFF
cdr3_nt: TGTGCCAGCAGCCCTCTAGGACTACCGGAGGGTGAGCAGTTCTTC

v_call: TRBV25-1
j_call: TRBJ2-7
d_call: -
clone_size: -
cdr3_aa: CASSDGLYGSPSYEQYF
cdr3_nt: TGTGCCAGCAGTGACGGTTTATACGGGAGCCCCTCCTACGAGCAGTACTTC

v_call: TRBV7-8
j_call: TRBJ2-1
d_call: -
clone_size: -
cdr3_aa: CAVGESSYNEQFF
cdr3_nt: TGTGCCGTGGGCGAAAGCTCCTACAATGAGCAGTTCTTC

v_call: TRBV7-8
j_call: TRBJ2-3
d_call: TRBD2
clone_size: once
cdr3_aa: CASRPGLAPDTQYF
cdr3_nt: TGTGCCAGCAGGCCGGGACTAGCCCCAGATACGCAGTATTTT

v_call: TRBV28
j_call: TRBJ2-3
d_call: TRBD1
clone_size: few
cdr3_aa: CASSLAGQGGDTQYF
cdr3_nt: TGTGCCAGCAGTTTGGCGGGACAGGGGGGAGATACGCAGTATTTT

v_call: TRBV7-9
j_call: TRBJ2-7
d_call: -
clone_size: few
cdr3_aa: CASSLDYLHEQYF
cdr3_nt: TGTGCCAGCAGTTTGGACTACCTCCACGAGCAGTACTTC

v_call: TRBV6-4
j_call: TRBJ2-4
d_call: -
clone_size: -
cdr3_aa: CASRPGLAKNIQYF
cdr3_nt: TGTGCCAGCAGGCCGGGACTAGCCAAAAACATTCAGTACTTC

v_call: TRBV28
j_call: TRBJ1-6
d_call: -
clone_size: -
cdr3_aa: CASSLFTDRPGDSPLHF
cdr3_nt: TGTGCCAGCAGTTTATTCACTGACAGGCCCGGAGATTCACCCCTCCACTTT